This entry lists 10 T cell receptor beta chains sequenced from one sample in a study of shared clonotypes between healthy human individuals. Only CD45RO-negative cells positively selected for CCR7 counted as naive CD8 cells, so terminally differentiated effector memory CD45RA+ cells were excluded. TCRdb's copy holds only in-frame clones and misses some; the assay was immunoSEQ multiplex PCR. The table lists around 2,100,000 clones, roughly 94% of them singletons. The source material was naive CD8+ T cells sorted from blood. The receptor source for this set is a man younger than 35 in good health.

Only one count was recorded for this clone. The chain uses TRBV28 and TRBJ2-7; no firm D call. CDR3 length: 14 residues. V was shortened by 3 bases and J by 2 bases, with 11 bases between the two germline ends. Germline values: CDR1 MDHEN, CDR2 SYDVKM. The CDR3 DNA is TGTGCCAGCAGTTTGGATCCAGGTACCTACGAGCAGTACTTC. It specifies CASSLDPGTYEQYF.

The chain joins TRBV4-3 to TRBJ1-2; 8 bases align to TRBD1. This CDR3 has 20 residues. From germline, CDR1 is LGHNA and CDR2 YSLEER. The junction had 18 bases not matched to a gene; V was cut back by 0 bases and J by 3 bases. DNA for the CDR3: TGCGCCAGCAGCCAAGATGGGGCAGATTCTGGGGACAGGCGGCACTATGGCTACACCTTC. It is translated as CASSQDGADSGDRRHYGYTF.

The genes are TRBV4-3 and TRBJ2-7, with TRBD1 matching 7 bases. With 4 bases clipped from V and 0 bases from J, the junction kept 6 bases outside the gene matches. Germline-derived CDR1 and CDR2 are LGHNA and YSLEER. CDR3 length: 15 residues. CDR3 amino acids: CASSRRQGLSYEQYF. Here the CDR3 DNA reads TGCGCCAGCAGCCGTCGACAGGGTCTCTCCTACGAGCAGTACTTC.

The V call is TRBV13, the J call TRBJ2-5; 8 bases line up with TRBD1. Trimming cost V 4 bases and J 2 bases; bases outside gene matches: 3. Looked up from germline, CDR1 is PRHDT and CDR2 is FYEKMQ (reference sequence). There are 14 residues in the CDR3. The CDR3 here is CASSSTGVQETQYF. In nucleotides, the CDR3 is TGTGCCAGCAGCTCGACAGGGGTGCAAGAGACCCAGTACTTC.

Note on this clone: The junction departs from the called germline gene at one end, perhaps through a read error. This chain links TRBV7-7 with TRBJ2-2, with TRBD1 as a possible D gene (6 bases). The germline V gene encodes CDR1 SSHAT and CDR2 FNYEAQ (reference sequence). CDR3 length: 15 residues. DNA for the CDR3: TGTGCTAGCAGCTCGCGAGGGGGTATCACCGGGGAGCTGTTTTTT. This gives the protein CASSSRGGITGELFF.

The V and J genes are TRBV10-2 and TRBJ2-7; 10 bases line up with TRBD1. Trimming at V came to 4 bases and at J to 4 bases, leaving 10 bases not matched to a gene. Germline V lookup: CDR1 WSHSY, CDR2 SAAADI. The CDR3 spans 16 residues. CDR3: CASSVTTGGAYYEQYF. DNA for the CDR3: TGCGCCAGCAGTGTCACGACAGGGGGCGCGTATTACGAGCAGTACTTC.

The DNA for the CDR3 is TGTGCCAGCAGCCCCGGGGGTTTCTCCTACGAGCAGTACTTC. This encodes CASSPGGFSYEQYF. The chain joins TRBV5-4 to TRBJ2-7; tentatively, D is TRBD2 (6 bases). In germline, CDR1 is SGHNT, CDR2 YYREEE (reference sequence). Trimming pared 4 bases from V and 0 bases from J, leaving 11 bases between. The CDR3 is 14 residues long.

V and J are TRBV9 and TRBJ2-5; TRBD1 aligns across 7 bases. Germline V gives CDR1 SGDLS, CDR2 YYNGEE. The trim removed 3 bases at V and 2 bases at J, leaving 4 bases unmatched. The CDR3 spans 14 residues. DNA for the CDR3: TGTGCCAGCAGCGAGACAGGGATTCAAGAGACCCAGTACTTC. It yields the protein CASSETGIQETQYF.

The gene calls are TRBV4-1 and TRBJ2-7; tentatively, D is TRBD2 (7 bases). This CDR3 spans 14 amino acids. CDR1 MGHRA and CDR2 YSYEKL come from the germline V gene. Trimming took 5 bases from V and 2 from J, leaving 13 bases between them. CDR3 in amino acids: CASSEGGITYEQYF. CDR3 nucleotide sequence: TGCGCCAGCAGCGAGGGGGGGATAACCTACGAGCAGTACTTC.

This chain joins TRBV6-1 and TRBJ1-5; D gene unclear. The length of the CDR3 is 14 residues. Trimming left V 2 bases short and J 4 bases short, with 9 bases between. Germline V CDR1 and CDR2: MNHNS, SASEGT. DNA for the CDR3: TGTGCCAGCAGTGAATTCTTACTGAATCAGCCCCAGCATTTT. It is translated as CASSEFLLNQPQHF.